Listed below are T cell receptor beta chains from one sample, sequenced in a study of T cell repertoires in cytomegalovirus infection. TCRdb fed the reads into MiXCR, producing one record per CDR3 protein. The sample carries fewer than 300,000 distinct CDR3 sequences, 25% recorded once. Source material: PBMCs. The receptors derive from a human donor in good health (CMV status not recorded). Some clones in this sample may be carry-over from other donors' samples. Both conserved end residues are part of each CDR3. Fields, in order: clone size, D gene, V gene, J gene, CDR3 protein, CDR3 DNA. The D gene is left open where the match is weak. Only some rows state a clone size, as once, few, many or a class for expanded clones.

clone_size: many
d_call: TRBD1
v_call: TRBV28
j_call: TRBJ1-5
cdr3_aa: CASSQDRGLNQPQHF
cdr3_nt: TGTGCCAGCAGCCAGGACAGGGGGCTCAATCAGCCCCAGCATTTT

clone_size: many
d_call: TRBD1
v_call: TRBV27
j_call: TRBJ1-4
cdr3_aa: CASSPRQGYEKLFF
cdr3_nt: TGTGCCAGCAGTCCTCGACAGGGATATGAAAAACTGTTTTTT

clone_size: few
d_call: .
v_call: TRBV5-1
j_call: TRBJ2-4
cdr3_aa: CASSPRVDRGIQYF
cdr3_nt: TGCGCCAGCAGCCCCCGGGTCGATAGGGGCATTCAGTACTTC

clone_size: many
d_call: .
v_call: TRBV11-2
j_call: TRBJ2-7
cdr3_aa: CASSLDFLQLMGNALRSGFEQYF
cdr3_nt: TGTGCCAGCAGCTTAGATTTTTTACAGCTCATGGGAAACGCACTAAGATCGGGTTTCGAGCAGTACTTC

clone_size: few
d_call: .
v_call: TRBV18
j_call: TRBJ2-2
cdr3_aa: CASSPLEGELFF
cdr3_nt: TGTGCCAGCTCCCCGTTGGAAGGGGAGCTGTTTTTT

clone_size: few
d_call: .
v_call: TRBV20-1
j_call: TRBJ2-4
cdr3_aa: CSAQLESRNIQYF
cdr3_nt: TGCAGTGCCCAACTGGAGTCGAGAAACATTCAGTACTTC

clone_size: .
d_call: TRBD2
v_call: TRBV6-1
j_call: TRBJ2-3
cdr3_aa: CASSEGLAGNTDTQYF
cdr3_nt: TGTGCCAGCAGTGAAGGACTAGCGGGAAACACAGATACGCAGTATTTT

clone_size: .
d_call: .
v_call: TRBV20-1
j_call: TRBJ1-1
cdr3_aa: CSGGMNTEAFF
cdr3_nt: TGCAGTGGGGGCATGAACACTGAAGCTTTCTTT

clone_size: .
d_call: TRBD1
v_call: TRBV19
j_call: TRBJ2-3
cdr3_aa: CASSVQGSASTDTQYF
cdr3_nt: TGTGCCAGTAGTGTACAGGGGTCTGCGAGCACAGATACGCAGTATTTT

clone_size: .
d_call: .
v_call: TRBV2
j_call: TRBJ1-2
cdr3_aa: CASSSGRGALYGYTF
cdr3_nt: TGTGCCAGCTCGTCGGGCAGGGGAGCTCTCTATGGCTACACCTTC

clone_size: .
d_call: .
v_call: TRBV20-1
j_call: TRBJ2-7
cdr3_aa: CSARDGSSGEQYF
cdr3_nt: TGCAGTGCTAGGGACGGATCTTCGGGCGAGCAGTACTTC

clone_size: few
d_call: .
v_call: TRBV7-9
j_call: TRBJ2-5
cdr3_aa: CASSFNRAQETQYF
cdr3_nt: TGTGCCAGCAGCTTTAACAGGGCACAAGAGACCCAGTACTTC

clone_size: .
d_call: .
v_call: TRBV12-3/TRBV12-4
j_call: TRBJ1-3
cdr3_aa: CASRYRDTIYF
cdr3_nt: TGTGCCAGCAGATACAGGGACACCATATATTTT

clone_size: many
d_call: .
v_call: TRBV28
j_call: TRBJ2-2
cdr3_aa: CASSLPPPDTGELFF
cdr3_nt: TGTGCCAGCAGTTTACCACCCCCCGACACCGGGGAGCTGTTTTTT

clone_size: few
d_call: .
v_call: TRBV27
j_call: TRBJ1-1
cdr3_aa: CASSGHGSNTEAFF
cdr3_nt: TGTGCCAGCAGTGGGCATGGGTCGAACACTGAAGCTTTCTTT

clone_size: few
d_call: .
v_call: TRBV5-4
j_call: TRBJ2-6
cdr3_aa: CASSLRDSGANVLTF
cdr3_nt: TGTGCCAGCAGCTTACGGGACTCTGGGGCCAACGTCCTGACTTTC

clone_size: few
d_call: TRBD2
v_call: TRBV6-2/TRBV6-3
j_call: TRBJ2-1
cdr3_aa: CASSYKGLARVSSSYNEQFF
cdr3_nt: TGTGCCAGCAGTTATAAGGGACTAGCGCGCGTCTCGAGCTCCTACAATGAGCAGTTCTTC

clone_size: .
d_call: .
v_call: TRBV6-6
j_call: TRBJ1-4
cdr3_aa: CASRGQTNEKLFF
cdr3_nt: TGTGCCAGCAGGGGACAAACTAATGAAAAACTGTTTTTT

clone_size: .
d_call: .
v_call: TRBV28
j_call: TRBJ1-1
cdr3_aa: CASSPHSTEAFF
cdr3_nt: TGTGCCAGCAGTCCCCACTCCACTGAAGCTTTCTTT

clone_size: few
d_call: .
v_call: TRBV6-1
j_call: TRBJ2-7
cdr3_aa: CASSEAWVQYF
cdr3_nt: TGTGCCAGCAGCGAAGCCTGGGTGCAGTACTTC

clone_size: .
d_call: TRBD1
v_call: TRBV12-3/TRBV12-4
j_call: TRBJ2-7
cdr3_aa: CASSPGQGSSYEQYF
cdr3_nt: TGTGCCAGCAGCCCCGGACAGGGGAGCTCCTACGAGCAGTACTTC

clone_size: few
d_call: .
v_call: TRBV29-1
j_call: TRBJ2-3
cdr3_aa: CSVPTGTDTQYF
cdr3_nt: TGCAGCGTCCCGACAGGCACAGATACGCAGTATTTT

clone_size: .
d_call: .
v_call: TRBV12-5
j_call: TRBJ1-2
cdr3_aa: CASGPPGVTYGYTF
cdr3_nt: TGTGCTAGTGGTCCCCCCGGGGTGACATATGGCTACACCTTC

clone_size: many
d_call: .
v_call: TRBV11-2
j_call: TRBJ2-1
cdr3_aa: CASSLDPVRDEQFF
cdr3_nt: TGTGCCAGCAGCTTAGATCCAGTTAGGGATGAGCAGTTCTTC

clone_size: once
d_call: .
v_call: TRBV5-6
j_call: TRBJ2-1
cdr3_aa: CASSRINYNEQFF
cdr3_nt: TGTGCCAGCAGCCGTATTAACTACAATGAGCAGTTCTTC

clone_size: many
d_call: TRBD1
v_call: TRBV7-7
j_call: TRBJ2-3
cdr3_aa: CASSPRQGNTQYF
cdr3_nt: TGTGCCAGCAGCCCTCGACAGGGAAATACGCAGTATTTT

clone_size: .
d_call: .
v_call: TRBV2
j_call: TRBJ1-3
cdr3_aa: CASSAARAGNTIYF
cdr3_nt: TGTGCCAGCAGTGCCGCCAGGGCTGGAAACACCATATATTTT

clone_size: many
d_call: TRBD2
v_call: TRBV7-2
j_call: TRBJ2-3
cdr3_aa: CASSTRLAGADTQYF
cdr3_nt: TGTGCCAGCAGCACTCGACTAGCGGGCGCAGATACGCAGTATTTT

clone_size: .
d_call: .
v_call: TRBV29-1
j_call: TRBJ1-1
cdr3_aa: CSVEDRVGPQAFF
cdr3_nt: TGCAGCGTTGAAGACAGAGTGGGCCCCCAAGCTTTCTTT

clone_size: few
d_call: .
v_call: TRBV28
j_call: TRBJ2-5
cdr3_aa: CASQGQETQYF
cdr3_nt: TGTGCCAGTCAGGGTCAAGAGACCCAGTACTTC

clone_size: .
d_call: .
v_call: TRBV30
j_call: TRBJ2-2
cdr3_aa: CAWNPGAGELFF
cdr3_nt: TGTGCCTGGAACCCAGGGGCCGGGGAGCTGTTTTTT

clone_size: .
d_call: .
v_call: TRBV7-2
j_call: TRBJ1-4
cdr3_aa: CASSLLWGTNEKLFF
cdr3_nt: TGTGCCAGCAGCTTATTGTGGGGCACTAATGAAAAACTGTTTTTT

clone_size: .
d_call: TRBD1
v_call: TRBV7-9
j_call: TRBJ2-3
cdr3_aa: CASSPGTGLGDTQYF
cdr3_nt: TGTGCCAGCAGCCCTGGGACAGGTTTGGGCGATACGCAGTATTTT

clone_size: .
d_call: TRBD2
v_call: TRBV20-1
j_call: TRBJ2-5
cdr3_aa: CSARYPAGSQETQYF
cdr3_nt: TGCAGTGCTAGATACCCAGCGGGGAGCCAAGAGACCCAGTACTTC

clone_size: many
d_call: TRBD2
v_call: TRBV11-2
j_call: TRBJ2-3
cdr3_aa: CASSSLTSQGTSLTDTQYF
cdr3_nt: TGTGCCAGCAGCTCCCTTACCTCGCAGGGGACTAGCCTCACAGATACGCAGTATTTT

clone_size: few
d_call: TRBD1
v_call: TRBV28
j_call: TRBJ1-5
cdr3_aa: CASSSNTGGGSNQPQHF
cdr3_nt: TGTGCCAGCAGTTCCAACACAGGGGGAGGGAGCAATCAGCCCCAGCATTTT

clone_size: once
d_call: .
v_call: TRBV12-3/TRBV12-4
j_call: TRBJ2-3
cdr3_aa: CASSERLSTDTQYF
cdr3_nt: TGTGCCAGCAGCGAGAGGTTAAGCACAGATACGCAGTATTTT

clone_size: many
d_call: .
v_call: TRBV7-6
j_call: TRBJ1-1
cdr3_aa: CASSFVRLNTEAFF
cdr3_nt: TGTGCCAGCAGCTTTGTTCGGTTGAACACTGAAGCTTTCTTT

clone_size: .
d_call: .
v_call: TRBV7-9
j_call: TRBJ2-7
cdr3_aa: CASSRTGGPYEQYF
cdr3_nt: TGTGCCAGCAGCAGAACCGGGGGACCGTACGAGCAGTACTTC

clone_size: few
d_call: .
v_call: TRBV28
j_call: TRBJ2-3
cdr3_aa: CASSLNRAGTDTQYF
cdr3_nt: TGTGCCAGCAGTTTAAACAGGGCCGGCACAGATACGCAGTATTTT

clone_size: .
d_call: TRBD1
v_call: TRBV19
j_call: TRBJ1-5
cdr3_aa: CASKSGTVSNQPQHF
cdr3_nt: TGTGCCAGTAAGTCCGGGACAGTTAGCAATCAGCCCCAGCATTTT

clone_size: many
d_call: TRBD2
v_call: TRBV7-2
j_call: TRBJ2-5
cdr3_aa: CASSLAQGLAGRGTQYF
cdr3_nt: TGTGCCAGCAGCTTAGCGCAGGGGCTAGCGGGCCGAGGGACCCAGTACTTC

clone_size: .
d_call: TRBD2
v_call: TRBV11-2
j_call: TRBJ2-3
cdr3_aa: CASSYNSGAGGGTDTQYF
cdr3_nt: TGTGCCAGCAGTTATAATAGTGGCGCGGGAGGTGGCACAGATACGCAGTATTTT

clone_size: many
d_call: .
v_call: TRBV7-9
j_call: TRBJ2-7
cdr3_aa: CASSHLQGHLNEQYF
cdr3_nt: TGTGCCAGCAGCCACCTACAGGGACACCTCAACGAGCAGTACTTC

clone_size: few
d_call: .
v_call: TRBV28
j_call: TRBJ2-1
cdr3_aa: CASSLSGGADEQFF
cdr3_nt: TGTGCCAGCAGTTTATCGGGTGGGGCCGATGAGCAGTTCTTC